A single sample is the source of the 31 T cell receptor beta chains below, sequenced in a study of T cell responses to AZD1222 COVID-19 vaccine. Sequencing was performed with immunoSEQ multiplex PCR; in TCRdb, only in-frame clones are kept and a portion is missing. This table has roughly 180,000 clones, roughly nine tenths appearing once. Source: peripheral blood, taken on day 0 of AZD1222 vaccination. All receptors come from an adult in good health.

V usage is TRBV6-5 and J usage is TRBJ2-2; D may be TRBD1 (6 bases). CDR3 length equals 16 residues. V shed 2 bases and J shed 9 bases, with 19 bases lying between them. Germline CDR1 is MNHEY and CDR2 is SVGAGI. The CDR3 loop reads CASSYDKGVKIRELFF. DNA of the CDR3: TGTGCCAGCAGTTACGATAAGGGGGTTAAAATACGGGAGCTGTTTTTT.

The CDR3 region has the DNA TGTGCCAGCACCAAAATAGCGGGGGGGCCGCCAGATACGCAGTATTTT. Encoded protein: CASTKIAGGPPDTQYF. The chain uses TRBV27 and TRBJ2-3; 11 bases map to TRBD2. The V gene end was trimmed by 7 bases and the J gene end by 4 bases; junction bases not matched to a gene: 10. The germline CDR1 and CDR2 sequences are MNHEY and SMNVEV (reference sequence). The CDR3 totals 16 residues.

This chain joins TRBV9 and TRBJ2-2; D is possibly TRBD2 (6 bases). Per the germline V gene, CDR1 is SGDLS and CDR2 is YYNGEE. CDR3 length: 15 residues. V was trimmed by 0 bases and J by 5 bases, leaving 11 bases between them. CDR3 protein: CASSVAGGETGELFF. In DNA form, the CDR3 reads TGTGCCAGCAGCGTAGCCGGGGGTGAGACCGGGGAGCTGTTTTTT.

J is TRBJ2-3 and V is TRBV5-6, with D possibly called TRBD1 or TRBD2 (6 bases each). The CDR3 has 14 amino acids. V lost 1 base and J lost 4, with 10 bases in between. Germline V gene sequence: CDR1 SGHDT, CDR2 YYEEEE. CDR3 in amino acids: CASSLWGAPDTQYF. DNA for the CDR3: TGTGCCAGCAGCTTGTGGGGGGCGCCAGATACGCAGTATTTT.

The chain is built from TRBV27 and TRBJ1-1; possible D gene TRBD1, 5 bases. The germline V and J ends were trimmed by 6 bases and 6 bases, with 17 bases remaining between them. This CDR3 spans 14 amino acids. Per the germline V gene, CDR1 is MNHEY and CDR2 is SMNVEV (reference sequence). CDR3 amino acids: CASRTHQGNPEAFF. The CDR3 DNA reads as TGTGCCAGCAGAACCCACCAGGGAAACCCTGAAGCTTTCTTT.

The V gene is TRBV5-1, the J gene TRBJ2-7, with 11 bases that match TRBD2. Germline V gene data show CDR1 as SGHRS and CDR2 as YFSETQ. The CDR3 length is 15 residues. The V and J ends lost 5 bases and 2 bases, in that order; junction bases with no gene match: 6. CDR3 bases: TGCGCCAGCAGGCTCACTAGCGGGGGTGCCTACGAGCAGTACTTC. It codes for CASRLTSGGAYEQYF.

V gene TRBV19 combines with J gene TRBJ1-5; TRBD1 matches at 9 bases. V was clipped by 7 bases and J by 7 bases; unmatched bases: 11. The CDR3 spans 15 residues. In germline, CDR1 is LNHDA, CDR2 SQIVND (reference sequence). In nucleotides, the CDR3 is TGTGCCAGTAATAGACCGGGACAGGGAGGGCAGCCCCAGCATTTT. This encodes CASNRPGQGGQPQHF.

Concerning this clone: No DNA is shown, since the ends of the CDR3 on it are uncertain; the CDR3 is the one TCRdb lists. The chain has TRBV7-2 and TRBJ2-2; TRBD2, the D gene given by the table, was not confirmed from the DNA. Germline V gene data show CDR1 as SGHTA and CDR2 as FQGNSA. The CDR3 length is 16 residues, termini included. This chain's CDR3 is CASSFGPGGYTGELFF.

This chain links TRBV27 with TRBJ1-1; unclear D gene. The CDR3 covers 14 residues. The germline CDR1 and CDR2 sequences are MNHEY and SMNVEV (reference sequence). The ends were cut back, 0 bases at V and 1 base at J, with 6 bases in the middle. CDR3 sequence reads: CASSLSGGNTEAFF. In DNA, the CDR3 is TGTGCCAGCAGTTTATCCGGCGGGAACACTGAAGCTTTCTTT.

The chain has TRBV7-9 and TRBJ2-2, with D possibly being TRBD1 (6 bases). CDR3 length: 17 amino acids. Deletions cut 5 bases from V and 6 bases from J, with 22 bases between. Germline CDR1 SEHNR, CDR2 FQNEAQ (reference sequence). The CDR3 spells CASSNRTEAIRAGELFF. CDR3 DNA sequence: TGTGCCAGCAGCAACCGGACAGAGGCCATTCGGGCCGGGGAGCTGTTTTTT.

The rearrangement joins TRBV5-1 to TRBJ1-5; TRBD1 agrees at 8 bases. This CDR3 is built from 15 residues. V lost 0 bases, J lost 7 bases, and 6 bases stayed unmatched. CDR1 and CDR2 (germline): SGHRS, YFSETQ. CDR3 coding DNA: TGCGCCAGCAGCTTGGACAGGGGGTCGGGACAGCCCCAGCATTTT. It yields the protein CASSLDRGSGQPQHF.

The CDR3 spells CASRIPGLASDTQYF. CDR3 in DNA: TGTGCCAGCAGAATCCCGGGACTAGCCTCAGATACGCAGTATTTT. The chain carries TRBV28 and TRBJ2-3; 9 nucleotides agree with TRBD2. From germline, CDR1 is MDHEN and CDR2 SYDVKM. The CDR3 contains 15 residues. V dropped 6 bases and J dropped 4; count of bases not matched to a gene: 8.

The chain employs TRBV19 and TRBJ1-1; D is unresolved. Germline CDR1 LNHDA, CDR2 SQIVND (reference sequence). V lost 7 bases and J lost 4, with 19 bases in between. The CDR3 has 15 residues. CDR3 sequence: CASIFSINRGTEAFF. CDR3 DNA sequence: TGTGCCAGTATCTTCAGTATCAATCGCGGCACTGAAGCTTTCTTT.

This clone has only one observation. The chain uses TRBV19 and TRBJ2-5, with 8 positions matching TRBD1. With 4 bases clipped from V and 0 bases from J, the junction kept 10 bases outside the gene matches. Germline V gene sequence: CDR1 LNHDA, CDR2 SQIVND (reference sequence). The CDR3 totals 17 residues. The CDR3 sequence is CASSTPWTGSDQETQYF. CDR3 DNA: TGTGCCAGTAGTACACCGTGGACAGGGTCGGACCAAGAGACCCAGTACTTC.

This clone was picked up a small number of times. In DNA, the CDR3 is TGTGCCAGCAGCTTCGTAGGGGGCCAAGGGGAGCTGTTTTTT. This encodes CASSFVGGQGELFF. The gene calls are TRBV7-9 and TRBJ2-2; 7 nucleotides line up with TRBD1. Germline V gene sequence: CDR1 SEHNR, CDR2 FQNEAQ (reference sequence). CDR3 length equals 14 residues. Trimming cost V 3 bases and J 8 bases; bases outside gene matches: 6.

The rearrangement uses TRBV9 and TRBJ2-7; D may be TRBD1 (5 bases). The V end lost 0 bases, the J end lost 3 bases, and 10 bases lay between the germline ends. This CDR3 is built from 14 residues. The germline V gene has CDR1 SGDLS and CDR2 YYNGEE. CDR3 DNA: TGTGCCAGCAGCGTAGCAGGGCTTGGCTACGAGCAGTACTTC. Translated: CASSVAGLGYEQYF. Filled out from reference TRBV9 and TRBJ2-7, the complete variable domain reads DSGVTQTPKHLITATGQRVTLRCSPRSGDLSVYWYQQSLDQGLQFLIQYYNGEERAKGNILERFSAQQFPDLHSELNLSSLELGDSALYFCASSVAGLGYEQYFGPGTRLTVT.

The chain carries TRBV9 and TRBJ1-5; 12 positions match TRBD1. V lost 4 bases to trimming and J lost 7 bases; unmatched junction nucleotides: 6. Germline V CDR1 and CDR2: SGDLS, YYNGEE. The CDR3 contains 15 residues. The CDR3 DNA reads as TGTGCCAGCAGCTTAGGGACAGGGGGCTACCAGCCCCAGCATTTT. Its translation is CASSLGTGGYQPQHF.

The CDR3 sequence: CASRKSGDSGNTIYF. CDR3 sequence (DNA): TGTGCCAGCAGGAAATCGGGGGACTCTGGAAACACCATATATTTT. The rearrangement uses TRBV6-5 and TRBJ1-3, with a tentative D call TRBD1 (5 bases). This CDR3 has 15 amino acids. Trimming removed 6 bases at V and 0 bases at J, with 12 bases between. Germline V gene lookup returns CDR1 MNHEY and CDR2 SVGAGI.

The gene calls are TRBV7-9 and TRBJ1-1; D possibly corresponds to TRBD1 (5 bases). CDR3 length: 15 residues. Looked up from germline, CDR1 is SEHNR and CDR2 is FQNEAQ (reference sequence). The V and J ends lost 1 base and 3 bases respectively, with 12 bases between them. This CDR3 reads CASSLVWGADTEAFF. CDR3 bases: TGTGCCAGCAGCTTAGTTTGGGGCGCGGACACTGAAGCTTTCTTT.

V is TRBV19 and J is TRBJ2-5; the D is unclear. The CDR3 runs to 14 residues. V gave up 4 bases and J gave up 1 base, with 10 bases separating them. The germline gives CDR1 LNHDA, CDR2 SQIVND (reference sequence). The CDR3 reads CASSKQRTQETQYF. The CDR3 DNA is TGTGCCAGTAGTAAACAGAGAACCCAAGAGACCCAGTACTTC.

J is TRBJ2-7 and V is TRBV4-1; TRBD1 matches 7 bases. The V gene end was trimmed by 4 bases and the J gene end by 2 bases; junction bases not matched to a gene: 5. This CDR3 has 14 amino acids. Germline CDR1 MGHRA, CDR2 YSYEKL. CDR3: CASSPRQGTYEQYV. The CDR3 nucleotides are TGCGCCAGCAGCCCCCGACAGGGCACCTACGAGCAGTACGTC.

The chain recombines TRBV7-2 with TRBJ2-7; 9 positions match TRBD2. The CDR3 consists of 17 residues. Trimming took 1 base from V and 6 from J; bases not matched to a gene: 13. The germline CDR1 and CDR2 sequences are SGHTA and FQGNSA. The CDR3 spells CASSLEGGGASSREQYF. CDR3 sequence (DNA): TGTGCCAGCAGCTTAGAGGGCGGGGGGGCCTCTAGTCGCGAGCAGTACTTC.

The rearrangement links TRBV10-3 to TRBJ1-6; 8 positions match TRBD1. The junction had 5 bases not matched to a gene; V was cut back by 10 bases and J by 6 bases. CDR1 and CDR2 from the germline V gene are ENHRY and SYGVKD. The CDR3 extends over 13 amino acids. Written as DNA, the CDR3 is TGTGCCAGGGGACAGGACCGTAATTCACCCCTCCACTTT. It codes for CARGQDRNSPLHF.

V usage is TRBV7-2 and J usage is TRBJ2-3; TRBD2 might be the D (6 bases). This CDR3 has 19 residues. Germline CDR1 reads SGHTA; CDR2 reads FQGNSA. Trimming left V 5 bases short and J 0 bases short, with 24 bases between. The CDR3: CASSDWPTGGSASTDTQYF. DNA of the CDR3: TGTGCCAGCAGCGACTGGCCTACCGGAGGGTCCGCTAGCACAGATACGCAGTATTTT.

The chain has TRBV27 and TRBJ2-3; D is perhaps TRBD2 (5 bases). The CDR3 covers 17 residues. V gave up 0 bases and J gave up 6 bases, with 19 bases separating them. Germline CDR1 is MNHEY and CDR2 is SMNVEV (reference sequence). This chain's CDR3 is CASSLSQRSSREDTQYF. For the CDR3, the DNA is TGTGCCAGCAGTTTATCGCAGCGGTCCTCAAGAGAGGATACGCAGTATTTT.

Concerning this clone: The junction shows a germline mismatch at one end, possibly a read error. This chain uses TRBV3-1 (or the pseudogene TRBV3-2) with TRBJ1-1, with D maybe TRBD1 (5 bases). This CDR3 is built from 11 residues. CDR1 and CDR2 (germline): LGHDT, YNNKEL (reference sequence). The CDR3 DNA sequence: TGTGCCAGCAGCCAAGGGGGGGGTGCGCTCTTT. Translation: CASSQGGGALF.

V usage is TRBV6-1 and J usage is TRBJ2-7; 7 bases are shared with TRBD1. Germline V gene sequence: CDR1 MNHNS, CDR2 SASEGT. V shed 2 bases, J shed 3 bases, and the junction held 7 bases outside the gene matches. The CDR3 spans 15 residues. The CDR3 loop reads CASSEKGGRNYEQYF. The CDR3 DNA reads TGTGCCAGCAGTGAAAAAGGGGGCAGAAACTACGAGCAGTACTTC.

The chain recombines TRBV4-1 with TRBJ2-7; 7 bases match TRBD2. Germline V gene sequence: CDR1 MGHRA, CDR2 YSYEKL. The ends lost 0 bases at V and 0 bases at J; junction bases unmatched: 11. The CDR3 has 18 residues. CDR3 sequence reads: CASSQDLNGDYLSYEQYV. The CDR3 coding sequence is TGCGCCAGCAGCCAAGACCTTAACGGGGACTACCTCTCCTACGAGCAGTACGTC.

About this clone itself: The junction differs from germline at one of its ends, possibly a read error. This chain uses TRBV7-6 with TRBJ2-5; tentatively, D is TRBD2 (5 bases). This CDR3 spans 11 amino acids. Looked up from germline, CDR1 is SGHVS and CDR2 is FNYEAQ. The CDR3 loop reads CTSGYQETQYF. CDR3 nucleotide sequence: TGTACCAGCGGATACCAAGAGACCCAGTACTTC.

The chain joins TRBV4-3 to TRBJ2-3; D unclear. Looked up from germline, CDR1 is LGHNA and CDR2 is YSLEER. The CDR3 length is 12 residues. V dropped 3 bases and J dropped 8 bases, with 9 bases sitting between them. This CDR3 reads CASSQYRGTQYF. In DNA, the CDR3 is TGCGCCAGCAGCCAGTACAGAGGTACGCAGTATTTT.

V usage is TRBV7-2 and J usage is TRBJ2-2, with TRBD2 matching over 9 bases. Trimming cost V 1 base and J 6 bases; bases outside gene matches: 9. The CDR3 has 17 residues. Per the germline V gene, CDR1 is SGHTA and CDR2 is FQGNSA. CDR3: CASSLGGTSLRAGELFF. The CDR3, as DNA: TGTGCCAGCAGCTTAGGCGGGACTAGCCTTCGAGCCGGGGAGCTGTTTTTT.